This T cell receptor beta chain derives from a study of cytomegalovirus exposure and HLA in healthy donors. Germline-derived CDR1 and CDR2 are SGHNT and YYREEE (reference sequence). V trimming: 5 bases; J trimming: 2 bases; junction bases outside the gene matches: 8. CDR3 length: 15 residues. PCR primers comprised 60 Vbeta and 13 Jbeta primers. Clones were read by immunoSEQ multiplex PCR, and TCRdb kept only the in-frame ones, dropping some. The sample includes approximately 150,000 clones, almost 75% of them seen just once. With regard to this clone: Its antigen is not identified.

Whole-study results and caveats: TCR beta sequences reportedly predicted most subjects' HLA-A and HLA-B alleles accurately. An analysis was carried out at a later point. It showed that HLA-associated TCR beta chains were more clonally expanded than equally common non-associated chains. Within the data, a cluster of highly shared sequence variants was likely a sequencing artifact. Available immune exposure information covered CMV serostatus only.

This sequence was found in a woman aged 18-30 years in good health and CMV-seropositive. What was sequenced was PBMCs. The genes are TRBV5-4 and TRBJ2-5; TRBD2 matches 8 bases. CDR3 sequence: CASRGAAGEQETQYF. Written as DNA, the CDR3 is TGTGCCAGCAGGGGGGCAGCGGGGGAACAAGAGACCCAGTACTTC.